These 4 T cell receptor beta chains were all obtained from the same sample, sequenced in a study of shared clonotypes between healthy human individuals. The data were produced by immunoSEQ multiplex PCR, yet TCRdb's version contains in-frame clones alone and is incomplete. The table lists roughly 2.5 million clones, approximately 94% of them singletons, with around 0.15% in the top ten. Material for sequencing was naive CD4+ T cells sorted from blood. Stated subset: CD45RA+ positively selected. The receptors derive from a young man in good health.

As regards this clone: Other DNA sequences in the sample encode the same CDR3. V is TRBV19 and J is TRBJ2-1, with D possibly matching TRBD1 (6 bases). The CDR3 covers 15 residues. Per the germline V gene, CDR1 is LNHDA and CDR2 is SQIVND (reference sequence). V lost 3 bases and J 3 bases, leaving 12 bases between the germline ends. CDR3 amino acids: CASSIFQGSYNEQFF. CDR3 coding DNA: TGTGCCAGTAGTATCTTCCAGGGGAGCTACAATGAGCAGTTCTTC.

The CDR3 spells CASSPSGGEIYEQYF. In nucleotides, the CDR3 is TGCGCCAGCAGCCCTTCTGGGGGAGAGATATACGAGCAGTACTTC. The chain is built from TRBV5-1 and TRBJ2-7; D is tentatively TRBD1 or TRBD2 (5 bases each). V lost 4 bases to trimming and J lost 4 bases, with 18 bases between them. The length of the CDR3 is 15 residues. Germline V gene data show CDR1 as SGHRS and CDR2 as YFSETQ.

This clone has a single count. The J gene is TRBJ2-2, the V gene TRBV15, with D unclear. Per germline, CDR1 LNHNV and CDR2 YYDKDF (reference sequence). This CDR3 has 14 residues. V dropped 0 bases and J dropped 6 bases, with 8 bases sitting between them. The CDR3 DNA follows: TGTGCCACCAGCAGAGATCGACTTGCCGGGGAGCTGTTTTTT. This codes for CATSRDRLAGELFF.

The chain has TRBV10-3 and TRBJ2-1; 14 bases align to TRBD2. Losses at the gene ends were 6 bases for V and 7 bases for J; bases not matched to a gene: 8. Per the germline V gene, CDR1 is ENHRY and CDR2 is SYGVKD. The CDR3 is 16 residues long. CDR3 DNA: TGTGCCATCAGGACTAGCGGGGGGGCTAGTATGAATGAGCAGTTCTTC. As protein: CAIRTSGGASMNEQFF.